This T cell receptor (beta chain) was identified in a study of blood T cells in healthy people across ages. In the case of this clonotype: Its antigen is unidentified.

J lost 5 bases, V lost 5 bases, and 10 bases had no gene match. Germline assignment: CDR1 LGHNA and CDR2 YNFKEQ. The length of the CDR3 is 15 residues. The study, taken as a whole, reports: Diversity was higher, and naive CD4+ cells more numerous, in long-lived donors than in aged donors. Because sorting was not performed, PBMCs prevented conclusive naive versus antigen-experienced comparison.

Using a J-beta primer mix together with a sample-barcoded 5' primer, a second PCR was run for 7 to 11 cycles. All cDNA molecules were each tagged by a template-switch adaptor with 12 random nucleotides. TCRdb re-analysed the 5' RACE reads in MiXCR, keeping a single row per CDR3 protein. Here the sample spans about 1.4 million distinct CDR3 sequences, 55% to 75% being singletons. Source material: blood. J is TRBJ2-3 and V is TRBV4-2; 7 bases agree with TRBD2. The receptor's source is a man between 18 and 29 years old in good health. Here the CDR3 reads CASSNRAGAIDTQYF. CDR3 nucleotide sequence: TGTGCCAGCAGCAATAGGGCGGGAGCCATAGATACGCAGTATTTT.